Sequencing of this TCR beta chain was carried out in a study of cytomegalovirus exposure and HLA in healthy donors. Study results and caveats: An ancestry cluster, one associated with Asian ancestry, reportedly showed fewer N-insertions than the approximately 660-donor mean in a later analysis. TCR beta V segments were, for the most part, productive about 87% or about 30% of the time in an earlier analysis. In a later analysis, TCR association rates varied by HLA locus: DRB1 most, HLA-C fewest. Equally common other TCR beta chains were less clonally expanded than HLA-associated ones, a later analysis found.

For this clone: Its antigen is not known.

The PCR made use of 60 Vbeta and 13 Jbeta primers. Sequenced by immunoSEQ multiplex PCR; TCRdb stores in-frame clones only, minus some. The sample lists 95,000 to 100,000 clones; 65% to 80% were seen once. Germline loops: CDR1 SGDLS, CDR2 YYNGEE. V dropped 0 bases and J dropped 6; count of bases not matched to a gene: 8. The CDR3 loop spans 17 amino acids. The V gene is TRBV9, the J gene TRBJ2-2; 10 nucleotides line up with TRBD2. The sequence derives from a man in his fifties or sixties in good health and CMV-seronegative. Sequenced input: PBMCs. The CDR3 nucleotides are TGTGCCAGCAGCGTAGCGGCTAGCGGGAGTAGGGCCGGGGAGCTGTTTTTT. It translates to CASSVAASGSRAGELFF.